What follows describes a single TCR beta chain. Its antigen is currently unknown. This specimen comes from a study of post-analysis software for immune sequencing data. Turning to the study itself: Recorded disease courses covered relapsing-remitting, secondary progressive and progressive-relapsing multiple sclerosis. Some patients had no subtype annotation. Study results and caveats: Co-batched samples clustered tightly together by F measure.

Unique molecular identifiers had been added to the TCR beta cDNA libraries. TCRdb analysed the PCR reads with MiXCR anew, one entry per CDR3 protein. The sample contains 380,000 or so distinct CDR3 sequences, approximately 33% of which appear only once. What was sequenced was blood. This sequence was found in a girl between 5 and 17 years old with multiple sclerosis.

CDR3 bases: TGTGCCAGCAGCTTACAGGGGCTGAACTATGGCTACACCTTC. Translating it yields CASSLQGLNYGYTF. The J gene is TRBJ1-2, the V gene TRBV7-2; D possibly corresponds to TRBD1 (6 bases). The CDR3 loop spans 14 amino acids. CDR1 and CDR2 from the germline V gene are SGHTA and FQGNSA. V dropped 2 bases and J dropped 2 bases, with 9 bases sitting between them.